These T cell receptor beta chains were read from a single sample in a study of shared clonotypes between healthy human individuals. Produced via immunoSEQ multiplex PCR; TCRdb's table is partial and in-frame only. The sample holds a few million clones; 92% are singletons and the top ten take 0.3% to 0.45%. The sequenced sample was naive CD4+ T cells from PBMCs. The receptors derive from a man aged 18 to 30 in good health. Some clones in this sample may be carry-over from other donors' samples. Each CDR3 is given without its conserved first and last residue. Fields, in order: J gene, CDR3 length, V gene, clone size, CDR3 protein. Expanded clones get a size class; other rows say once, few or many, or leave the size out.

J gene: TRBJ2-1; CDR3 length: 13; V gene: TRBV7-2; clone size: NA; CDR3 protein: ASSLDWSSYNEQF
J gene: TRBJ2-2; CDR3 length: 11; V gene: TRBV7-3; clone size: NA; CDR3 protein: ASSSQGNGELF
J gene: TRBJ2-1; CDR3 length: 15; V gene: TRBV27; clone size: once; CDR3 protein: ASSLPILAGGGNEQF
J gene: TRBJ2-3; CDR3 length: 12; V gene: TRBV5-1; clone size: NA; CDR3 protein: ASSAGQSRVTQY
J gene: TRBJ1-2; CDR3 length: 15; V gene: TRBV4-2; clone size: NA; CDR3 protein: ASSPRDRSFGVVGYT
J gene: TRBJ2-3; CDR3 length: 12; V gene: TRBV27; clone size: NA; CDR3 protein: ASQDRVRTDTQY
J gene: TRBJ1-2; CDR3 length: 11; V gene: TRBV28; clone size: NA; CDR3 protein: ASSLTGRYGYT
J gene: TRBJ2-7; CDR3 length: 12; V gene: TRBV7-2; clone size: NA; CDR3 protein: ASSPLREGGEQY
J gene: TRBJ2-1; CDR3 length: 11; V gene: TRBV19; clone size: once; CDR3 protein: ASTASPTASQF
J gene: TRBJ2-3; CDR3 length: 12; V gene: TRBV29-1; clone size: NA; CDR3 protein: SVERVARMDTQY
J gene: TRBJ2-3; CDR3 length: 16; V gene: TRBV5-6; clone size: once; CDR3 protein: ASSFGLAGADGTDTQY
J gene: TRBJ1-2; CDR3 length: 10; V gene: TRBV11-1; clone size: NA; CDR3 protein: ASSITGSGYT
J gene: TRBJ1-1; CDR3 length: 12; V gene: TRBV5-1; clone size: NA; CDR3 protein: ASSLDRVGTEAF
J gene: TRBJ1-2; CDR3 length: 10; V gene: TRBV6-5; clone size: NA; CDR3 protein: ASSSPGDGYT
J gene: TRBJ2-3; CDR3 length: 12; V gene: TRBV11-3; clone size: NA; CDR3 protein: ASSLLGRTDTQY
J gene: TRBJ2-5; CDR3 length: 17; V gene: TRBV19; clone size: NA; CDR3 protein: ASSTDRDRVSGSSETQY
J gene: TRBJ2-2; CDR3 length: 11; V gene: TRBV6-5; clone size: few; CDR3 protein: ASSYRATGELF
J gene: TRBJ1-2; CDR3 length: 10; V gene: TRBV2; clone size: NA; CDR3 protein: ASSVQGYGYT
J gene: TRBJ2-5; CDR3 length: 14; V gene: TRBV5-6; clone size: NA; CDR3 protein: ASSLNIGAGGETQY
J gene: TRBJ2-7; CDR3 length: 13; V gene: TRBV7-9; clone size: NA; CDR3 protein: ASSFAEIKSYEQY
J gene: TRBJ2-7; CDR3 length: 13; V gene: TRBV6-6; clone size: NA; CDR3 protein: ASRRGTGPSYEQY
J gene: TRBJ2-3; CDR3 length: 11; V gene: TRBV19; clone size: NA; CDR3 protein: ASSDRRGDTQY
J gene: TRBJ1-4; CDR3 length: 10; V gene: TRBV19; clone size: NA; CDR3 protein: ASSRTNEKLF